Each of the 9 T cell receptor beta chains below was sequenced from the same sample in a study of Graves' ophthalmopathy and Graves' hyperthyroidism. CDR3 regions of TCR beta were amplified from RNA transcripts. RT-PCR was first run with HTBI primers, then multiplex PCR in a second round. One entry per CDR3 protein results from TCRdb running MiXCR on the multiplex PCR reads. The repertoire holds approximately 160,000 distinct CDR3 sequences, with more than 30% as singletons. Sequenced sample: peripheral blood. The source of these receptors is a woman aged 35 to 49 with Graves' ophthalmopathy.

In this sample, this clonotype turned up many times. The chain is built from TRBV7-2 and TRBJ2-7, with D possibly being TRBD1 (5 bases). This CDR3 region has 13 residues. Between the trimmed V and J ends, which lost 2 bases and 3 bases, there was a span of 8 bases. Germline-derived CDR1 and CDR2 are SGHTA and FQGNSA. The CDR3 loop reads CASSLTQGYEQYF. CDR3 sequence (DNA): TGTGCCAGCAGCTTAACCCAGGGCTACGAGCAGTACTTC.

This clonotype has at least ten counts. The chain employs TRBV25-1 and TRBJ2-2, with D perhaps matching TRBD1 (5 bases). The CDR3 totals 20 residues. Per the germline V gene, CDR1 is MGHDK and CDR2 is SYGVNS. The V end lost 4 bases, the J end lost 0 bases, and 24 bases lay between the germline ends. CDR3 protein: CASSGNSGPHPLTNTGELFF. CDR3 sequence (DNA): TGTGCCAGCAGTGGGAACTCAGGGCCCCATCCTTTAACGAACACCGGGGAGCTGTTTTTT.

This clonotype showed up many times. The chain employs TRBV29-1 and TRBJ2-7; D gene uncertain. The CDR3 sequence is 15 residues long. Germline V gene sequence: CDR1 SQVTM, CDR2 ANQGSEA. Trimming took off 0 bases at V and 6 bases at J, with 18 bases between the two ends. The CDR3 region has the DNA TGCAGCGTTGAAGAAAGTCGGCCTGTCTCCGGCGAGCAGTACTTC. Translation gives CSVEESRPVSGEQYF.

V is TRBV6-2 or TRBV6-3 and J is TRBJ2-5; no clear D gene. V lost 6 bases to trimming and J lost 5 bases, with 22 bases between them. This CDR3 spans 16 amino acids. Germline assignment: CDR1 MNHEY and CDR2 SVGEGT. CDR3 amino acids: CASSHQRRHIRETQYF. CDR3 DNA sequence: TGTGCCAGCAGCCACCAACGCCGACATATCCGGGAGACCCAGTACTTC.

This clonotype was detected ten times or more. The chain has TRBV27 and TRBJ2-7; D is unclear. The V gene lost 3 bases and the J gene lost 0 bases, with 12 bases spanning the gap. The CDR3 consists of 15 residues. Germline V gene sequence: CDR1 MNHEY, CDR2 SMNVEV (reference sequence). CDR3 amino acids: CASSFGSLGSYEQYF. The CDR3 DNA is TGTGCCAGCAGTTTCGGCAGCTTGGGCTCCTACGAGCAGTACTTC.

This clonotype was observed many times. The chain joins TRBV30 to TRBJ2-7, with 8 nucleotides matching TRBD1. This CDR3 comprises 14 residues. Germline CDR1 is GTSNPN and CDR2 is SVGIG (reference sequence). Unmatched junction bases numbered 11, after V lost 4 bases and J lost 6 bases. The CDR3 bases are TGTGCCTGGATTTCTCAACAGGGGGATAGCGAGCAGTACTTC. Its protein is CAWISQQGDSEQYF.

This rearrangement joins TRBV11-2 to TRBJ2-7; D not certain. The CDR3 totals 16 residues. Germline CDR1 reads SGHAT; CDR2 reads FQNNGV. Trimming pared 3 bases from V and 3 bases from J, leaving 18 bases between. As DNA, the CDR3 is TGTGCCAGCAGCTTTCTTTTCGACATGTCTCGCTACGAGCAGTACTTC. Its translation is CASSFLFDMSRYEQYF.

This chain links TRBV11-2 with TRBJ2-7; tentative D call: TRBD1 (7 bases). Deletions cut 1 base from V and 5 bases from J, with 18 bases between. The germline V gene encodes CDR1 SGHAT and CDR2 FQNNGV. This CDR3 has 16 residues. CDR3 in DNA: TGTGCCAGCAGCTTAGTTGCCCCCAGGGGGGACCACGAGCAGTACTTC. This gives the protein CASSLVAPRGDHEQYF.

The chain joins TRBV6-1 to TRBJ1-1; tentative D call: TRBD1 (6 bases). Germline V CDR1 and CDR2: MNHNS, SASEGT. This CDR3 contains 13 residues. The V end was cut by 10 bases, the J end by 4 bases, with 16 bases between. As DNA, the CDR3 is TGTGCCACGACCACAGGGATGGTCACTGAAGCTTTCTTT. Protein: CATTTGMVTEAFF.